This TCR beta chain was observed in a study of shared clonotypes between healthy human individuals. Study in general: CD8 memory received one plate per donor, CD8 naive two, CD4 memory three and CD4 naive three. Study results and caveats: Generation of non-shared clonotypes was less probable than generation of clonotypes shared by all four donors. Donor scarcity curtailed the genetic and exposure-history diversity represented herein.

CD45RO negativity and positive selection for CCR7 defined naive CD8 cells, a population that excluded terminally differentiated effector memory CD45RA+ cells. Donors included only healthy HIV-negative adults lacking recent acute infections or vaccinations. Sequencing used immunoSEQ multiplex PCR; TCRdb keeps in-frame clones, though not all of them. The sample carries some 2 million clones, about 94% recorded once. Turning to this clone: As yet, its antigen is unknown.

With 3 bases removed from V and 2 bases from J, the gap between germline ends came to 11 bases. Germline assignment: CDR1 MNHNS and CDR2 SASEGT. The CDR3 length is 14 residues. The sequence derives from a man in his late teens or twenties in good health. V is TRBV6-1 and J is TRBJ2-7; D may be TRBD2 (5 bases). Specimen: naive CD8+ T cells sorted from blood. CDR3: CASSDYTEAYEQYF. In nucleotides, the CDR3 is TGTGCCAGCAGTGATTACACGGAGGCCTACGAGCAGTACTTC.